Listed here is a single TCR beta chain. This specimen comes from a study of graft-versus-host responses after intestinal transplantation. Study as a whole: Among the recipients, transplants were multivisceral, liver-intestinal, or isolated intestinal. Once they had received anti-thymocyte globulin induction, all recipients took tacrolimus and steroids for 2 to 4 years. Study observations and caveats: GvH clones were found in recipient marrow; some appeared first in ileum or blood.

Assay: immunoSEQ multiplex PCR; the TCRdb copy retains only in-frame clones and omits some. The sample yields 20,000 to 30,000 clones, around 40% seen once. Proliferating CFSE-low CD3+CD4+ and CD3+CD8+ responders were sorted post-reaction. The CDR3 is 10 residues long. Germline CDR1 is LNHDA and CDR2 is SQIVND (reference sequence). V was pared by 3 bases and J by 11 bases, with 7 bases between. The sequence came from a human patient who received an intestinal transplant. J is TRBJ2-5 and V is TRBV19; the D gene is possibly TRBD1 (5 bases). The sequencing used alloreactive CD4+ T cells from a mixed lymphocyte reaction culture, collected before intestinal transplant. Subset meaning: CFSE-low proliferating T cells sorted from roughly 6-day pre-transplant mixed lymphocyte reaction (GvH or HvG direction). The CDR3 sequence: CASSIRAQYF. CDR3 DNA: TGTGCCAGTAGTATCAGGGCACAGTACTTC.